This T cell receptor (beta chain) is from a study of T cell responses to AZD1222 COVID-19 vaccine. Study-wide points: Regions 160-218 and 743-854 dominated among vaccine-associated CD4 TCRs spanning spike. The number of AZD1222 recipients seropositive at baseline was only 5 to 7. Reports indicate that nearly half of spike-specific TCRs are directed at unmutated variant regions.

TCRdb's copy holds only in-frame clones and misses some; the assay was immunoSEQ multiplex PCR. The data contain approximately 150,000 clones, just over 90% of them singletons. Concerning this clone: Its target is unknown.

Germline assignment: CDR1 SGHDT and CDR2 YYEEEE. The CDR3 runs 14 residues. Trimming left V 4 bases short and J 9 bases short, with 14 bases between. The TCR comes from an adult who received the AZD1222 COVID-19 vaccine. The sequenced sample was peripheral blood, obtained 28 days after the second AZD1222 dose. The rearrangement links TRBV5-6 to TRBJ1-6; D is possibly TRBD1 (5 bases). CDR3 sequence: CASSPWGGSSPLHF. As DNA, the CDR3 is TGTGCCAGCAGCCCTTGGGGGGGGAGTTCACCCCTCCACTTT.